Shown below are 9 T cell receptor beta chains from a single sample sequenced in a study of blood T cells in healthy people across ages. A second about 7 to 12 cycle PCR used barcoded and J-beta primers. One entry per CDR3 protein results from TCRdb running MiXCR on the 5' RACE reads. The table has more than 500,000 distinct CDR3 sequences, about 25% seen once. The sequenced sample consisted of blood. These receptor sequences come from a woman aged 70-85 years in good health.

V is TRBV5-1 and J is TRBJ1-4, with 7 bases that match TRBD1. Looked up from germline, CDR1 is SGHRS and CDR2 is YFSETQ. This CDR3 has 14 residues. The trim removed 4 bases at V and 7 bases at J, leaving 7 bases unmatched. CDR3 protein: CASSKTGSGEKLFF. The CDR3 nucleotides read TGCGCCAGCAGCAAGACAGGGAGCGGTGAAAAACTGTTTTTT.

This clonotype turned up a few times. This is likely a read error, given that the CDR3 carries no conserved phenylalanine or tryptophan at its end. This chain links TRBV20-1 with TRBJ2-4; 8 bases map to TRBD1. With 5 bases clipped from V and 3 bases from J, the junction kept 6 bases outside the gene matches. Germline V gene lookup returns CDR1 DFQATT and CDR2 SNEGSKA (reference sequence). CDR3 length equals 14 residues. The CDR3 loop is CSAYRGVVKNIQYL. DNA of the CDR3: TGCAGTGCTTACAGGGGGGTGGTCAAAAACATTCAGTACCTC.

The chain joins TRBV5-1 to TRBJ1-4; D gene ambiguous. The CDR3 contains 17 residues. Germline assignment: CDR1 SGHRS and CDR2 YFSETQ. Trimming left V 2 bases short and J 3 bases short, with 17 bases between. Here the CDR3 DNA reads TGCGCCAGCAGCTTAAATCCCGTAGCGGTGGCTAATGAAAAACTGTTTTTT. Translating gives CASSLNPVAVANEKLFF.

The CDR3, as DNA: TGTGCCAGCAGTCCCGGAATGATCTATGGCTACACCTTC. Translation gives CASSPGMIYGYTF. The chain employs TRBV12-3 or TRBV12-4 and TRBJ1-2; D is uncertain. The V end was cut by 5 bases, the J end by 4 bases, with 11 bases between. There are 13 residues in the CDR3.

This clonotype was counted between two and nine times. The V call is TRBV7-9, the J call TRBJ1-5, with 7 bases matching TRBD1. The CDR3 runs to 17 residues. Germline V lookup: CDR1 SEHNR, CDR2 FQNEAQ (reference sequence). J was trimmed by 0 bases and V by 0 bases; bases with no gene match: 5. The DNA for the CDR3 is TGTGCCAGCAGCTTAGCCGGGACAGCCCCTAGCAATCAGCCCCAGCATTTT. It codes for CASSLAGTAPSNQPQHF.

In its sample, this clonotype was seen a few times. In DNA, the CDR3 is TGTGCCAGCAGCGCGGACAGGCCGGGTGAAAAACTGTTTTTT. The encoded protein is CASSADRPGEKLFF. This chain connects TRBV7-8 to TRBJ1-4; TRBD1 matches at 7 bases. This CDR3 has 14 residues. The V and J ends lost 5 bases and 7 bases, in that order; junction bases with no gene match: 7. Per the germline V gene, CDR1 is SGHVS and CDR2 is FQNEAQ.

The chain links TRBV4-3 to TRBJ2-2; TRBD1 aligns across 7 bases. Unmatched junction bases numbered 5, after V lost 1 base and J lost 0 bases. The CDR3 spans 17 residues. Germline CDR1 LGHNA, CDR2 YSLEER. The CDR3 is CASSQAVQGANTGELFF. In DNA form, the CDR3 reads TGCGCCAGCAGCCAAGCGGTCCAGGGGGCGAACACCGGGGAGCTGTTTTTT.

The chain joins TRBV12-3 or TRBV12-4 to TRBJ2-7; D remains ambiguous. The DNA matches TRBJ2-1 better at its end, which makes the J call doubtful. This CDR3 comprises 12 residues. CDR3 coding DNA: TGTGCCAGCAGTTTTGTCGGGAATGAGCAGTTCTTC. This sequence encodes CASSFVGNEQFF.

The CDR3 loop is CASSGSPLAGGLINIQYF. As DNA, the CDR3 is TGTGCCAGCAGCGGAAGCCCACTAGCGGGGGGACTTATAAACATTCAGTACTTC. The V and J genes are TRBV4-2 and TRBJ2-4; 12 bases line up with TRBD2. The V segment lost 5 bases and the J segment 6 bases; nucleotides outside the gene matches: 14. In germline, CDR1 is LGHNA, CDR2 YNFKEQ. CDR3 length: 18 amino acids.